This T cell receptor beta chain was identified in a study of T-cell reconstitution after alpha-beta-depleted transplantation in children. This clonotype was seen a few times. The antigen remains unidentified. There are 13 residues in the CDR3. V dropped 5 bases and J dropped 4 bases, with 11 bases sitting between them. Preparation of the TCRbeta library used unique molecular identifiers. MiXCR, run by TCRdb on the PCR reads, gives a single entry per CDR3 protein. The sample has about 310,000 distinct CDR3 sequences, approximately 23% seen once. Findings of the study overall: Reported findings indicate that, about two months after transplant, alpha-beta T cells came from several hundred expanded clones, which were derived from non-depleted graft cells.

The specimen comprised PBMCs, mostly from graft donor cells, sampled 180 days after TCRalphabeta/CD19-depleted stem cell transplant. The clonotype comes from a male patient under 18 who had a stem cell transplant for acute lymphoblastic leukemia, so the T cells may come from the graft donor. The chain combines TRBV12-3 or TRBV12-4 with TRBJ1-1; D is unresolved. CDR3 in amino acids: CASSRQRGTEAFF. The CDR3 DNA follows: TGTGCCAGCAGTAGGCAGCGGGGCACTGAAGCTTTCTTT.